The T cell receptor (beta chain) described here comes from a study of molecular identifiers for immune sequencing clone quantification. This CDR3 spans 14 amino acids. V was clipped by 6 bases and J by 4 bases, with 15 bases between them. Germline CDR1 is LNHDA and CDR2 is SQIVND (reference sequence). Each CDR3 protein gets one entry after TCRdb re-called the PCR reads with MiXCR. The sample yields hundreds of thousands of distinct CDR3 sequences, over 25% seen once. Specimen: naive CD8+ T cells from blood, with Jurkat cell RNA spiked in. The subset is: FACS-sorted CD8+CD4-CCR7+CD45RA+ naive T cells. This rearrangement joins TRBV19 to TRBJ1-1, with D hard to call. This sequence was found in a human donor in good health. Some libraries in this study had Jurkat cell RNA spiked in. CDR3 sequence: CASSPVGPATEAFF. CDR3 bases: TGTGCCAGTAGCCCCGTGGGTCCCGCCACTGAAGCTTTCTTT.